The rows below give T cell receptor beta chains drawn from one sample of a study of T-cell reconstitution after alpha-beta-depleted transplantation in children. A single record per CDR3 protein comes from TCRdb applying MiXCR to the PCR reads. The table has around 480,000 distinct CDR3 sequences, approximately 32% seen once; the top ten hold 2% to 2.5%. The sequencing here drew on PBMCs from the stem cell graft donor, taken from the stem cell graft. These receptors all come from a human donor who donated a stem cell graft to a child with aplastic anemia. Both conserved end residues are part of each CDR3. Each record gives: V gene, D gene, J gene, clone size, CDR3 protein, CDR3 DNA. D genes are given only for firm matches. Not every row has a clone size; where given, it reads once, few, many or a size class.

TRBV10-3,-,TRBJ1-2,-,CAISEAQVYGYTF,TGTGCCATCAGTGAGGCCCAGGTCTATGGCTACACCTTC
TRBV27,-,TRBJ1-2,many,CASSLSGGSVYGYTF,TGTGCCAGCAGTTTATCGGGGGGCTCGGTCTATGGCTACACCTTC
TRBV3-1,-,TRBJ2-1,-,CASCLQGGPFF,TGTGCCAGCTGTTTGCAGGGGGGTCCGTTCTTC
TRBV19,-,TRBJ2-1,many,CASSPSSSYNEQFF,TGTGCCAGCAGCCCTTCAAGCTCCTACAATGAGCAGTTCTTC
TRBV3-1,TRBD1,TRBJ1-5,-,CASSFTGGRGQPQHF,TGTGCCAGCAGTTTTACAGGGGGCCGGGGACAGCCCCAGCATTTT
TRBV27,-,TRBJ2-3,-,CASSSFVEATQYF,TGTGCCAGCAGTTCCTTTGTTGAGGCCACGCAGTATTTT
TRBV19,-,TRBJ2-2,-,CASTVGTGELFF,TGTGCCAGTACGGTTGGCACCGGGGAGCTGTTTTTT
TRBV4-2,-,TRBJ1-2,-,CASSQAQANYGYTF,TGTGCCAGCAGCCAAGCACAGGCTAACTATGGCTACACCTTC
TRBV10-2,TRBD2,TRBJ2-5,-,CASSLAGGLGGQETQYF,TGCGCCAGCAGTCTAGCGGGAGGGCTCGGGGGGCAAGAGACCCAGTACTTC
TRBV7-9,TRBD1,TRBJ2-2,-,CASRQTGATGELFF,TGTGCCAGCAGACAGACAGGGGCCACCGGGGAGCTGTTTTTT
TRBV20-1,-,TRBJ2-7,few,CSARPSSYEQYF,TGCAGTGCTAGACCGAGCTCCTACGAGCAGTACTTC
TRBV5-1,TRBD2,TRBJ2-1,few,CASSFLAGGNEQFF,TGCGCCAGCAGCTTCCTAGCGGGAGGGAATGAGCAGTTCTTC
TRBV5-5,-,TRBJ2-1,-,CASSYSENRVGEFF,TGTGCCAGCAGCTACAGCGAGAACAGGGTTGGTGAGTTCTTC
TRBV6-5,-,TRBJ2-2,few,CASTRNTGELFF,TGTGCCAGCACCCGGAACACCGGGGAGCTGTTTTTT
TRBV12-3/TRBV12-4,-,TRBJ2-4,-,CASSPRGTAKNIQYF,TGTGCCAGCAGCCCCAGGGGTACGGCCAAAAACATTCAGTACTTC